The clone carrying this TCR beta chain was seen many times. Its matching antigen is unknown. This sample is part of a study of neurological immune-mediated disorders. Study-level results: One related-CDR3 cluster, found by phylogenetic grouping, held repertoires of 18 of 34 multiple sclerosis patients and is a possible signature. Multiple sclerosis, the disease with the least TCR clonal expansion, fell below healthy controls, whereas HTLV-1-associated myelopathy showed the most. Private repertoires in all groups were suggested, as expanded clones shared no CDR3 amino acid sequences across subjects.

5'RACE generated cDNA with 10-nucleotide random UMIs. Using its own MiXCR run on the 5' RACE reads, TCRdb lists one record per CDR3 protein. The sample holds tens of thousands of distinct CDR3 sequences, roughly 4.5% seen once. CDR3 size: 14 residues. The V gene lost 4 bases and the J gene lost 8 bases, with 13 bases spanning the gap. Germline V gene data show CDR1 as KGHDR and CDR2 as SFDVKD. The source material was PBMCs. The clonotype originates from a man aged 25 to 45 with multiple sclerosis. The rearrangement links TRBV24-1 to TRBJ1-4; maybe TRBD1 (6 bases). Here the CDR3 DNA reads TGTGCCACCAGTGAGAGCCGGGACAACGAAAAACTGTTTTTT. Protein product: CATSESRDNEKLFF.